This record concerns one T cell receptor (beta chain) sequence. Its antigen is as yet unknown. This sample is part of a study of T cell responses to AZD1222 COVID-19 vaccine. Study-level results: Researchers took repertoire samples only after the peak T cell response had come. Receipt of two AZD1222 doses was followed by a rise in Spike-specific TCR breadth and depth. Mostly white British, mostly female donors; authors suggested clonal diversity may be underestimated. The CD4 TCRs associated with vaccination extended across spike and predominated at 160-218 and 743-854.

This CDR3 region has 17 residues. With 0 bases removed from V and 8 bases from J, the gap between germline ends came to 20 bases. Germline lookup yields CDR1 LNHNV and CDR2 YYDKDF (reference sequence). Assay: immunoSEQ multiplex PCR; the TCRdb copy retains only in-frame clones and omits some. The table records 130,000 to 150,000 clones, 92% of them present only once. The chain uses TRBV15 and TRBJ1-3; TRBD1 is a possible D gene (6 bases). The TCR sequence derives from an adult in good health. The sample in question was peripheral blood, obtained on day 0 of AZD1222 vaccination. The CDR3 spells CATSRDLMVQGRDTIYF. As DNA, the CDR3 is TGTGCCACCAGCAGAGATCTGATGGTACAGGGCCGAGACACCATATATTTT.